One and the same sample provided the 7 T cell receptor beta chains below, sequenced in a study of cytotoxic CD8 clonotypes in ibrutinib-treated CLL. Sequencing used immunoSEQ multiplex PCR; TCRdb keeps in-frame clones, though not all of them. Of 90,000 to 100,000 clones in the sample, around four fifths were seen once. The sample was PBMCs, taken after 12 months of ibrutinib treatment. These receptors were taken from a human donor with chronic lymphocytic leukemia.

This clone was counted once. The CDR3 reads CASSSVAGTEAFF. CDR3 bases: TGTGCCAGCAGCTCGGTAGCGGGCACTGAAGCTTTCTTT. This chain joins TRBV5-6 and TRBJ1-1; D is ambiguous. The V end was cut by 3 bases, the J end by 4 bases, with 10 bases between. This CDR3 contains 13 residues. Germline V CDR1 and CDR2: SGHDT, YYEEEE.

This clone came up a few times. This chain connects TRBV28 to TRBJ1-2; D gene uncertain. V was clipped by 3 bases and J by 3 bases, with 8 bases between them. The CDR3 extends over 13 amino acids. Per germline, CDR1 MDHEN and CDR2 SYDVKM. The CDR3 coding sequence is TGTGCCAGCAGTTTGCCGACGGACTATGGCTACACCTTC. It yields the protein CASSLPTDYGYTF.

V and J are TRBV9 and TRBJ2-2; D gene uncertain. Germline lookup yields CDR1 SGDLS and CDR2 YYNGEE. The V end lost 1 base, the J end lost 0 bases, and 4 bases lay between the germline ends. The CDR3 loop spans 14 amino acids. In nucleotides, the CDR3 is TGTGCCAGCAGCGTAAGGGCGAACACCGGGGAGCTGTTTTTT. Protein: CASSVRANTGELFF.

This clone turned up a few times. The chain links TRBV2 to TRBJ2-7; 9 nucleotides align to TRBD2. The V gene end was trimmed by 1 base and the J gene end by 3 bases; junction bases not matched to a gene: 4. Germline V gene sequence: CDR1 SNHLY, CDR2 FYNNEI. The CDR3 runs 15 residues. The CDR3 nucleotides are TGTGCCAGCAGTGAAGAGCGGGGGGTCAGCTACGAGCAGTACTTC. Its protein is CASSEERGVSYEQYF.

The rearrangement joins TRBV1 to TRBJ1-4. TRBV1 is marked as a pseudogene. CDR3 size: 16 residues. As DNA, the CDR3 is TGCACCAGCAGCCTGGGCCGGGGGGGTCCATGGGAAAAACTGTTTTTT. This codes for CTSSLGRGGPWEKLFF.

This clone was recorded once. The V call is TRBV2, the J call TRBJ2-5; maybe TRBD2 (7 bases). The V end was cut by 1 base, the J end by 2 bases, with 11 bases between. Germline-derived CDR1 and CDR2 are SNHLY and FYNNEI. The CDR3 is 15 amino acids. The CDR3 DNA sequence: TGTGCCAGCAGTGAAGAGGGGGGGGAGCAAGAGACCCAGTACTTC. It yields the protein CASSEEGGEQETQYF.

The chain has TRBV5-4 and TRBJ2-5; 7 positions agree with TRBD1. CDR1 and CDR2 from the germline V gene are SGHNT and YYREEE (reference sequence). The CDR3 contains 14 residues. V trimming: 4 bases; J trimming: 5 bases; junction bases outside the gene matches: 8. CDR3 residues: CASSGSGTAETQYF. The CDR3 coding sequence is TGTGCCAGCAGCGGCTCCGGGACAGCGGAGACCCAGTACTTC.